The 13 T cell receptor beta chains given below trace back to one sample, sequenced in a study of T cell responses to AZD1222 COVID-19 vaccine. Data came from immunoSEQ multiplex PCR; TCRdb stores just in-frame clones and leaves some out. The table has about 170,000 clones, 70% to 90% seen once. The source material was peripheral blood, sampled 28 days after the second dose of the MenACWY control vaccine. The receptors come from an adult who received the MenACWY meningococcal vaccine as a control.

This clone was observed once. In nucleotides, the CDR3 is TGCGCCAGCAGCCAAGGGACAGGGGGCGATATTCAGTACTTC. Amino acid sequence: CASSQGTGGDIQYF. The chain couples TRBV4-1 to TRBJ2-4, with TRBD1 identical over 11 bases. The V and J ends lost 1 base and 10 bases, in that order; junction bases with no gene match: 3. The CDR3 extends over 14 amino acids. CDR1 and CDR2 from the germline V gene are MGHRA and YSYEKL.

This clone turned up a few times. At the DNA level, this CDR3 is encoded by other sequences in the same sample as well. The chain combines TRBV7-2 with TRBJ2-7; no definite D call. CDR3 length equals 11 residues. Trimming removed 5 bases from V and 4 bases from J, with 6 bases in between. The V gene's germline CDR1 is SGHTA and CDR2 FQGNSA. As DNA, the CDR3 is TGTGCCAGCAGCGACCGGTACGAGCAGTACTTC. Translated, it gives CASSDRYEQYF.

This clone was seen only a few times. J is TRBJ2-3 and V is TRBV5-1; 12 bases are shared with TRBD2. This CDR3 contains 15 residues. Germline trimming cut 3 bases from V and 3 bases from J; bases unmatched to any gene: 2. CDR1 is SGHRS and CDR2 is YFSETQ in the germline V gene. The CDR3 bases are TGCGCCAGCAGCTCGACTAGCGGGAGAACAGATACGCAGTATTTT. Its protein product is CASSSTSGRTDTQYF.

The chain couples TRBV7-2 to TRBJ2-3, with D tentatively TRBD1 or TRBD2 (5 bases each). This CDR3 has 15 residues. CDR1 is SGHTA, CDR2 FQGNSA, per germline. V was shortened by 4 bases and J by 8 bases, with 19 bases between the two germline ends. The CDR3, as DNA: TGTGCCAGCAGCTCGGGGCAGGCAACCCTCAGTACGCAGTATTTT. Its protein product is CASSSGQATLSTQYF.

V and J are TRBV30 and TRBJ1-5, with D unclear. Germline V gives CDR1 GTSNPN, CDR2 SVGIG (reference sequence). With 2 bases removed from V and 4 bases from J, the gap between germline ends came to 12 bases. The CDR3 is 14 amino acids. CDR3 protein: CAWSYDRSNQPQHF. DNA for the CDR3: TGTGCCTGGAGTTATGACCGGTCTAATCAGCCCCAGCATTTT. The full variable domain, rest sourced from reference TRBV30 and TRBJ1-5, is SQTIHQWPATLVQPVGSPLSLECTVEGTSNPNLYWYRQAAGRGLQLLFYSVGIGQISSEVPQNLSASRPQDRQFILSSKKLLLSDSGFYLCAWSYDRSNQPQHFGDGTRLSIL.

The V and J genes are TRBV5-1 and TRBJ2-1; D remains ambiguous. Germline values: CDR1 SGHRS, CDR2 YFSETQ. V was trimmed by 3 bases and J by 8 bases, leaving 9 bases between them. The CDR3 is 12 amino acids. The CDR3 is CASSSVLDEQFF. The CDR3 coding sequence is TGCGCCAGCAGCTCTGTCTTAGATGAGCAGTTCTTC.

The chain joins TRBV12-3 or TRBV12-4 to TRBJ2-7, with no clear D. V lost 1 base, J lost 8 bases, and 9 bases lay in between. The CDR3 is 12 residues long. In nucleotides, the CDR3 is TGTGCCAGCAGTTTAGGGTTGGGCCAGCAGTACTTC. Residues: CASSLGLGQQYF.

The chain links TRBV27 to TRBJ1-6, with a weak D call TRBD1 (6 bases). V dropped 3 bases and J dropped 7 bases, with 19 bases sitting between them. This CDR3 comprises 17 residues. CDR1 and CDR2 (germline): MNHEY, SMNVEV (reference sequence). The CDR3 sequence is CASSFYALTGVNSPLHF. CDR3 nucleotide sequence: TGTGCCAGCAGTTTTTATGCGCTGACAGGAGTAAATTCACCCCTCCACTTT.

This clone was recorded only once. The chain is built from TRBV19 and TRBJ2-7; D not resolved. Deletions cut 4 bases from V and 8 bases from J, with 21 bases between. The CDR3 is 15 amino acids. Germline CDR1 and CDR2: LNHDA and SQIVND (reference sequence). The CDR3, as DNA: TGTGCCAGTAGTAGTACTCCGTCGGTGGCGGCAAAGCAGTACTTC. As protein: CASSSTPSVAAKQYF.

This rearrangement joins TRBV6-5 to TRBJ2-1; D may be TRBD2 (6 bases). The V end was cut by 6 bases, the J end by 8 bases, with 20 bases between. Per germline, CDR1 MNHEY and CDR2 SVGAGI. There are 15 residues in the CDR3. The CDR3 here is CASRTGTSFFDEQFF. CDR3 DNA sequence: TGTGCCAGCAGGACCGGGACTTCGTTTTTTGATGAGCAGTTCTTC.

The V gene is TRBV6-5, the J gene TRBJ1-5; maybe TRBD1 (6 bases). V lost 0 bases and J lost 7, with 13 bases in between. Germline CDR1 MNHEY, CDR2 SVGAGI. The length of the CDR3 is 15 residues. CDR3 in DNA: TGTGCCAGCAGTTACTCGCAGGGGTCGGGACAGCCCCAGCATTTT. Residues: CASSYSQGSGQPQHF.

The rearrangement joins TRBV2 to TRBJ1-4; the match to TRBD1 covers 8 bases. The J segment lost 7 bases and the V segment lost 4 bases, leaving 5 bases of the junction unmatched. This CDR3 has 14 amino acids. From germline, CDR1 is SNHLY and CDR2 FYNNEI. For the CDR3, the DNA is TGTGCCAGCAGTGTGAGGACAGGGACTGAAAAACTGTTTTTT. This codes for CASSVRTGTEKLFF.

This chain joins TRBV4-3 and TRBJ1-2, with 9 bases matching TRBD1. Germline V lookup: CDR1 LGHNA, CDR2 YSLEER. The CDR3 extends over 15 amino acids. Germline trimming cut 0 bases from V and 7 bases from J; bases unmatched to any gene: 6. CDR3 in amino acids: CASSQDRTGDLGYTF. Here the CDR3 DNA reads TGCGCCAGCAGCCAAGATCGGACAGGGGATCTTGGCTACACCTTC.